Below are 4 T cell receptor beta chains sequenced from a single sample in a study of radiation and T cells in renal cell carcinoma. Regarding time point: blood 2 weeks post-SBRT. Treatment indicated: 15 Gy SBRT to primary tumor, nephrectomy 4 weeks later. Libraries were prepared by immunoSEQ multiplex PCR; TCRdb keeps only in-frame clonotypes and omits some of them. Altogether roughly 150,000 clones are present, about 91% being singletons, with the ten largest covering 10% to 15%. This specimen consisted of blood, obtained from a patient whose treatment included radiotherapy and nephrectomy. Receptor source: a woman aged 45 to 65 with renal cell carcinoma.

This chain uses TRBV5-1 with TRBJ1-2; TRBD1 aligns across 11 bases. The ends lost 3 bases at V and 7 bases at J; junction bases unmatched: 8. This CDR3 is 15 amino acids long. CDR1 and CDR2 from the germline V gene are SGHRS and YFSETQ. CDR3 sequence reads: CASSSPGQGVGGYTF. The CDR3 bases are TGCGCCAGCAGCTCGCCGGGACAGGGGGTAGGTGGCTACACCTTC. The full variable domain, completed using reference TRBV5-1 and TRBJ1-2, is KAGVTQTPRYLIKTRGQQVTLSCSPISGHRSVSWYQQTPGQGLQFLFEYFSETQRNKGNFPGRFSGRQFSNSRSEMNVSTLELGDSALYLCASSSPGQGVGGYTFGSGTRLTVV.

The chain couples TRBV2 to TRBJ1-2, with D perhaps TRBD1 (5 bases). Trimming pared 5 bases from V and 8 bases from J, leaving 12 bases between. CDR3 size: 12 residues. Looked up from germline, CDR1 is SNHLY and CDR2 is FYNNEI. In DNA form, the CDR3 reads TGTGCCAGCAGTCGACAGAGCGAGGGCTACACCTTC. Its translation is CASSRQSEGYTF.

The chain has TRBV18 and TRBJ1-1; tentative D call: TRBD1 (5 bases). Trimming shortened V by 2 bases and J by 5 bases, and 9 bases separated the two germline ends. This CDR3 contains 13 residues. Germline values: CDR1 KGHSH, CDR2 LQKENI. The CDR3: CASSPTSGTEAFF. CDR3 sequence (DNA): TGTGCCAGCTCACCAACATCAGGGACTGAAGCTTTCTTT.

The chain has TRBV5-8 and TRBJ2-1; weak D call: TRBD2 (6 bases). Trimming shortened V by 0 bases and J by 5 bases, and 12 bases separated the two germline ends. The CDR3 runs 15 residues. Germline values: CDR1 SGHTS, CDR2 YDEGEE. The CDR3 DNA reads as TGTGCCAGCAGCTTGGGGGCGGGGTTCGACAATGAGCAGTTCTTC. Translating gives CASSLGAGFDNEQFF. The full variable domain, its missing parts supplied by reference TRBV5-8 and TRBJ2-1, is EAGVTQSPTHLIKTRGQQATLRCSPISGHTSVYWYQQALGLGLQFLLWYDEGEERNRGNFPPRFSGRQFPNYSSELNVNALELEDSALYLCASSLGAGFDNEQFFGPGTRLTVL.